This TCR beta chain is drawn from a study of glioma-infiltrating T cells. The iRepertoire nested amplicon-rescue multiplex PCR amplified TCR alpha and beta CDR3s from RNA. MiXCR, applied by TCRdb to the multiplex PCR reads, yields one record per CDR3 protein. This table has roughly 130,000 distinct CDR3 sequences, 24% appearing once. To note about this clonotype: Compared with germline, one end of the junction differs, possibly owing to a read error.

The source of this sequence is a human donor with low-grade glioma or glioblastoma, undergoing nonglioma brain surgery, or in good health (not recorded which). Sequenced sample: glioma tissue, nonneoplastic brain tissue, or PBMCs (not recorded which).

CDR3 sequence reads: CASSLIEQETQCF. CDR3 sequence (DNA): TGTGCCAGCAGCTTAATCGAGCAAGAGACCCAGTGCTTC. The rearrangement uses TRBV7-6 and TRBJ2-5, with no clear D. The CDR3 runs to 13 residues. CDR1 is SGHVS, CDR2 FNYEAQ, per germline.